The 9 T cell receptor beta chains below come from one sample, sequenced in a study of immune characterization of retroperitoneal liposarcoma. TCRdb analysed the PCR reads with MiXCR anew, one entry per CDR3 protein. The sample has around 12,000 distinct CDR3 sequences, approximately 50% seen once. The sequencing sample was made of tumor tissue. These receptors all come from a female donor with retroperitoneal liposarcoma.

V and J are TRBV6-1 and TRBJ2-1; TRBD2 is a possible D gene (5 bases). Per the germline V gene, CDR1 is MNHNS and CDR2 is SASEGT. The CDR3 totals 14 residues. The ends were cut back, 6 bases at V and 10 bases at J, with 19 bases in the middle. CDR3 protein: CASSPRGGFHEQFF. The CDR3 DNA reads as TGTGCCAGCAGCCCTCGTGGAGGTTTCCACGAGCAGTTCTTC.

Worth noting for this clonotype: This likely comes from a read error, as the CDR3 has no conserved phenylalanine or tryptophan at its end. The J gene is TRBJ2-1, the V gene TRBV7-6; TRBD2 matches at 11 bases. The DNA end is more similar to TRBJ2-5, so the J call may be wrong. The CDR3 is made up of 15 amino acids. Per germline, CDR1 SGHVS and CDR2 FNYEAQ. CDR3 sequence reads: CASSLRTSGLETQYC. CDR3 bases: TGTGCCAGCAGCTTAAGGACTAGCGGGTTGGAGACCCAGTACTGC.

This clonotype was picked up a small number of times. Here the CDR3 reads CATRRGEEETQFF. As DNA, the CDR3 is TGTGCCACCCGCCGGGGGGAGGAGGAGACCCAGTTCTTC. The rearrangement joins TRBV12-3 or TRBV12-4 to TRBJ2-5, with 7 bases matching TRBD2. Near its end, the DNA agrees better with TRBJ2-1, so the J call may be wrong. CDR3 size: 13 residues.

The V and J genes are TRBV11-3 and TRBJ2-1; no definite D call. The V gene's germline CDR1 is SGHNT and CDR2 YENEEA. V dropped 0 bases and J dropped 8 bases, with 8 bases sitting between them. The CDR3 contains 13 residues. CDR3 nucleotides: TGTGCCAGCAGCTTAGAGGGTGGTGATGAGCAGTTCTTC. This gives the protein CASSLEGGDEQFF.

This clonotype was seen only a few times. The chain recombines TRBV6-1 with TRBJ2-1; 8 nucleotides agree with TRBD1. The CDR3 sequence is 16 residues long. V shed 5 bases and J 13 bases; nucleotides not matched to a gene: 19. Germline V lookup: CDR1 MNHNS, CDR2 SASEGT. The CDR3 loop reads CASSPPRQGARETQFF. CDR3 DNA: TGTGCCAGCAGTCCCCCGCGGCAGGGGGCTCGGGAGACCCAGTTCTTC.

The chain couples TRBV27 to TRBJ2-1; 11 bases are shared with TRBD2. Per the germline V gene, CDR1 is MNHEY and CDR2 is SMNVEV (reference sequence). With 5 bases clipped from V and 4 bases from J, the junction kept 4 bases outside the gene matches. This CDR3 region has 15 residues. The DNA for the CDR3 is TGTGCCAGCAGTCCGGGACTAGCGGATTACAATGAGCAGTTCTTC. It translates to CASSPGLADYNEQFF.

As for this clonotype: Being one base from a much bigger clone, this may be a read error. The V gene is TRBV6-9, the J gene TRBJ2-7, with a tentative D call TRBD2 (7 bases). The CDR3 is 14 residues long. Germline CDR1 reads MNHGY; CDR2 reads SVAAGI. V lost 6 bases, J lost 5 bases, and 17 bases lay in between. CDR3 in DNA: TGTGCCAGCAGAGGGGGGGGGTTAGAGGACGAGCAGTACTTC. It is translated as CASRGGGLEDEQYF.

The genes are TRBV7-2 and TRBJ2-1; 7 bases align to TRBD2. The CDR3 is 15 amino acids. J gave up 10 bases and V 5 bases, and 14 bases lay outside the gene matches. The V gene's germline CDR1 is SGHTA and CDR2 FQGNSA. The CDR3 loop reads CASSITSAASYEQFF. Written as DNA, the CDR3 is TGTGCCAGCAGCATTACTAGCGCGGCGTCCTACGAGCAGTTCTTC.

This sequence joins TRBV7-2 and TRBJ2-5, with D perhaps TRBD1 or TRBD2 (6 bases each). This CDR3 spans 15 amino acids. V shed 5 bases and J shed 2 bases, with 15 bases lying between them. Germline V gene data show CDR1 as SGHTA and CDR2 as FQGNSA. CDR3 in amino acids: CASSTGATIQETQYF. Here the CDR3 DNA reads TGTGCCAGCAGCACGGGGGCTACTATACAAGAGACCCAGTACTTC.